The 15 T cell receptor beta chains below all came from one sample that was sequenced in a study of metastatic and nonmetastatic thyroid tumors. Not a single patient had been given any form of treatment at any point before undergoing thyroid surgery. TCRdb re-called the PCR reads through MiXCR. The sample consists of roughly 17,000 clones, less than 30% of them appearing once. The sample comprised tumor tissue. Receptors were obtained from a male donor with papillary thyroid cancer or a benign thyroid nodule (not recorded which). Some clones in this sample may be carry-over from other donors' samples.

This clone has only a few counts. The chain recombines TRBV28 with TRBJ1-5, with D possibly being TRBD1 (5 bases). Germline values: CDR1 MDHEN, CDR2 SYDVKM. The CDR3 is 15 residues long. Trimming shortened V by 10 bases and J by 3 bases, and 19 bases separated the two germline ends. The chain's CDR3 is CATLRGVIPNQPQHF. As DNA, the CDR3 is TGTGCCACCCTCCGGGGGGTTATTCCCAATCAGCCCCAGCATTTT.

This clone was found a few times. The V gene is TRBV10-1, the J gene TRBJ2-2, with D unresolved. The V gene's germline CDR1 is WNHNN and CDR2 SYGVQD (reference sequence). V dropped 4 bases and J dropped 2 bases, with 11 bases sitting between them. The CDR3 covers 15 residues. CDR3 DNA: TGCGCCAGCAGTGCGGACCAGCTTAACACCGGGGAGCTGTTTTTT. Translating it yields CASSADQLNTGELFF.

This clone has a handful of counts. Relative to the germline gene, one junction end is altered; a read error may explain this. Other nucleotide sequences in the sample specify the same CDR3. The chain couples TRBV27 to TRBJ1-6, with D possibly being TRBD1 (6 bases). The CDR3 has 14 residues. Germline assignment: CDR1 MNHEY and CDR2 SMNVEV (reference sequence). The CDR3 protein is CASRQEGGGSPLHF. CDR3 DNA sequence: TGTGCCAGCCGACAAGAGGGGGGAGGTTCACCACTCCACTTT.

The sample holds one count of this clone. The chain has TRBV11-3 and TRBJ2-3, with TRBD1 matching over 7 bases. Germline CDR1 is SGHNT and CDR2 is YENEEA. This CDR3 region has 13 residues. V was clipped by 7 bases and J by 3 bases; unmatched bases: 4. The CDR3 DNA follows: TGTGCCAGCATCGGACAGGAAACAGATACGCAGTATTTT. Amino acid sequence: CASIGQETDTQYF.

By frequency in the sample, this clone is medium-sized. The chain is built from TRBV6-4 and TRBJ2-1; 7 bases align to TRBD2. The V gene end was trimmed by 0 bases and the J gene end by 8 bases; junction bases not matched to a gene: 10. The CDR3 has 16 residues. The germline CDR1 and CDR2 sequences are MRHNA and SNTAGT. The CDR3 reads CASSDSGGSEIHEQFF. The CDR3 nucleotides read TGTGCCAGCAGTGACTCGGGCGGGAGTGAGATTCATGAGCAGTTCTTC.

The chain employs TRBV11-3 and TRBJ1-4; D remains ambiguous. This CDR3 has 15 amino acids. Germline assignment: CDR1 SGHNT and CDR2 YENEEA. V dropped 6 bases and J dropped 11 bases, with 22 bases sitting between them. CDR3 in amino acids: CASSKLQENGDKLFF. The CDR3 DNA reads as TGTGCCAGCAGTAAGCTTCAGGAGAATGGAGATAAACTGTTTTTT.

This clone was counted a few times. This rearrangement joins TRBV2 to TRBJ1-2, with D maybe TRBD1 (6 bases). Germline CDR1 SNHLY, CDR2 FYNNEI. The CDR3 contains 14 residues. The V gene lost 6 bases and the J gene lost 7 bases, with 18 bases spanning the gap. The CDR3 DNA reads TGTGCCAGCAGGACAGCGAGGGGGGCTGGTGGCTACACCTTC. It is translated as CASRTARGAGGYTF.

This clone has ten or more counts. The chain carries TRBV7-2 and TRBJ2-2, with D possibly being TRBD2 (5 bases). CDR1 and CDR2 (germline): SGHTA, FQGNSA. CDR3 length: 16 amino acids. The ends were cut back, 0 bases at V and 2 bases at J, with 10 bases in the middle. CDR3 nucleotides: TGTGCCAGCAGCTTAGCGGTGAGGGTTAACACCGGGGAGCTGTTTTTT. Amino acid sequence: CASSLAVRVNTGELFF.

The gene calls are TRBV28 and TRBJ2-1; 12 nucleotides match TRBD2. The junction had 0 bases not matched to a gene; V was cut back by 2 bases and J by 10 bases. CDR1 and CDR2 (germline): MDHEN, SYDVKM. The CDR3 loop spans 13 amino acids. In nucleotides, the CDR3 is TGTGCCAGCAGTTTAGGGACTAGCGGGGAGCAGTTCTTC. Amino acids: CASSLGTSGEQFF.

This rearrangement joins TRBV5-1 to TRBJ2-3; D is unclear. This CDR3 is 14 amino acids long. V lost 2 bases, J lost 0 bases, and 7 bases lay in between. The germline CDR1 and CDR2 sequences are SGHRS and YFSETQ. The CDR3 nucleotides are TGCGCCAGCAGCTTTATGGGTAGCACAGATACGCAGTATTTT. Its translation is CASSFMGSTDTQYF.

The genes are TRBV5-4 and TRBJ2-5; the D gene could be TRBD1 or TRBD2 (6 bases each). The CDR3 sequence is 16 residues long. Germline CDR1 is SGHNT and CDR2 is YYREEE (reference sequence). Trimming took 0 bases from V and 4 from J, leaving 16 bases between them. Here the CDR3 DNA reads TGTGCCAGCAGCTTGGGGGGGGACATTGTAAGAGAGACCCAGTACTTC. Protein: CASSLGGDIVRETQYF.

This chain joins TRBV28 and TRBJ2-7; D is uncertain. Trimming shortened V by 3 bases and J by 5 bases, and 8 bases separated the two germline ends. The germline V gene has CDR1 MDHEN and CDR2 SYDVKM. The CDR3 is made up of 12 amino acids. The CDR3, as DNA: TGTGCCAGCAGTTTGTTATACAACGAGCAGTACTTC. This translates into CASSLLYNEQYF.

This clone was seen more than once but under ten times. CDR3: CASSLGPAGAEQYF. The CDR3 DNA reads TGTGCCAGCAGCTTAGGCCCAGCGGGAGCCGAGCAGTACTTC. V usage is TRBV7-2 and J usage is TRBJ2-7; 8 positions match TRBD2. This CDR3 has 14 amino acids. V was pared by 1 base and J by 6 bases, with 5 bases of the junction left unmatched. Germline CDR1 is SGHTA and CDR2 is FQGNSA.

The chain carries TRBV20-1 and TRBJ1-6; D unclear. V dropped 3 bases and J dropped 10 bases, with 16 bases sitting between them. Germline assignment: CDR1 DFQATT and CDR2 SNEGSKA (reference sequence). This CDR3 spans 14 amino acids. CDR3 amino acids: CSASPLGIGSPLHF. CDR3 nucleotides: TGCAGTGCTAGCCCCCTGGGGATAGGGTCACCCCTCCACTTT.

CDR3 DNA: TGTGCCAGCGGCTCAGAATCACAGGTAGGCTACGAGCAGTACTTC. Protein product: CASGSESQVGYEQYF. This chain connects TRBV13 to TRBJ2-7; TRBD1 might be the D (5 bases). V dropped 8 bases and J dropped 3 bases, with 20 bases sitting between them. From germline, CDR1 is PRHDT and CDR2 FYEKMQ (reference sequence). CDR3 length equals 15 residues.